The 20 T cell receptor beta chains presented below share a single source sample, sequenced in a study of PD-1 blockade in mismatch repair-deficient tumors (dated by TCRdb to about 2017). The protocol used for the library was the immunoSEQ multiplex PCR assay. The source is immuneACCESS, and TCRdb retained only in-frame sequences with V and J called. Part of the clones is not carried over; for the studies checked, unresolved V genes explain less than half of this, and the remainder is unexplained. The sample table records roughly 120,000 clones; approximately 91% of these occur just once. The ten largest clones capture roughly 10% of the sample. The specimen was peripheral blood, collected just under 74 weeks after starting pembrolizumab. Every receptor here comes from an adult with mismatch repair-deficient cancer.

The rearrangement uses TRBV2 and TRBJ2-3; 13 bases align to TRBD2. The V gene end was trimmed by 7 bases and the J gene end by 8 bases; junction bases not matched to a gene: 6. Germline CDR1 SNHLY, CDR2 FYNNEI. This CDR3 spans 14 amino acids. In nucleotides, the CDR3 is TGTGCCAGCATAGGACTAGCGGGAGTTCGTACGCAGTATTTT. It yields the protein CASIGLAGVRTQYF.

The chain links TRBV5-6 to TRBJ1-3, with no clear D. Germline loops: CDR1 SGHDT, CDR2 YYEEEE. V lost 2 bases and J lost 2, with 11 bases in between. This CDR3 spans 15 amino acids. The CDR3 region has the DNA TGTGCCAGCAGCTTAAATGGGAGGGCTGGAAACACCATATATTTT. It translates to CASSLNGRAGNTIYF.

The J gene is TRBJ1-3, the V gene TRBV14; D is unresolved. Germline V gene lookup returns CDR1 SGHDN and CDR2 FVKESK. This CDR3 comprises 13 residues. V was trimmed by 9 bases and J by 2 bases, leaving 11 bases between them. The CDR3 is CASQALTGNTIYF. For the CDR3, the DNA is TGTGCCAGTCAAGCCCTAACTGGAAACACCATATATTTT.

This chain connects TRBV15 to TRBJ1-3; no firm D call. This CDR3 has 15 residues. Germline lookup yields CDR1 LNHNV and CDR2 YYDKDF (reference sequence). V was clipped by 0 bases and J by 4 bases, with 10 bases between them. Here the CDR3 reads CATSREGGGGNTIYF. The CDR3 coding sequence is TGTGCCACCAGCAGAGAGGGAGGCGGCGGAAACACCATATATTTT. Complete variable domain (other parts from reference TRBV15 and TRBJ1-3): DAMVIQNPRYQVTQFGKPVTLSCSQTLNHNVMYWYQQKSSQAPKLLFHYYDKDFNNEADTPDNFQSRRPNTSFCFLDIRSPGLGDTAMYLCATSREGGGGNTIYFGEGSWLTVV.

This chain joins TRBV29-1 and TRBJ1-2; 8 bases match TRBD1. The CDR3 consists of 17 residues. Trimming took 3 bases from V and 6 from J; bases not matched to a gene: 18. Germline V gene data show CDR1 as SQVTM and CDR2 as ANQGSEA. CDR3 region: CSVDGLAGTGAVDGYTF. The DNA for the CDR3 is TGCAGCGTTGATGGACTTGCCGGGACAGGCGCGGTAGATGGCTACACCTTC.

The genes are TRBV6-5 and TRBJ2-5; D is ambiguous. From germline, CDR1 is MNHEY and CDR2 SVGAGI. The ends were cut back, 0 bases at V and 0 bases at J, with 5 bases in the middle. The CDR3 runs 14 residues. The CDR3 DNA sequence: TGTGCCAGCAGTTACTCTCTTAACCAAGAGACCCAGTACTTC. This encodes CASSYSLNQETQYF.

This clone was observed a handful of times. The V call is TRBV4-1, the J call TRBJ2-7; tentatively, D is TRBD1 (5 bases). V dropped 6 bases and J dropped 0 bases, with 15 bases sitting between them. CDR1 and CDR2 (germline): MGHRA, YSYEKL. The length of the CDR3 is 15 residues. CDR3 sequence: CASSPDGRGSYEQYF. Written as DNA, the CDR3 is TGCGCCAGCAGTCCCGACGGAAGGGGCTCCTACGAGCAGTACTTC.

This rearrangement joins TRBV7-9 to TRBJ2-6; 7 positions match TRBD1. CDR3 length: 19 amino acids. Germline V gene sequence: CDR1 SEHNR, CDR2 FQNEAQ (reference sequence). With 2 bases clipped from V and 0 bases from J, the junction kept 10 bases outside the gene matches. CDR3 bases: TGTGCCAGCAGCTTATTGGGGACAGCCCACTCCTCTGGGGCCAACGTCCTGACTTTC. Protein product: CASSLLGTAHSSGANVLTF.

DNA for the CDR3: TGTGCCAGCAGTTTGCGGGGACTTTTGGGTGGCAGGCCCTCCTACGAGCAGTACTTC. Translation: CASSLRGLLGGRPSYEQYF. V gene TRBV28 combines with J gene TRBJ2-7; maybe TRBD2 (6 bases). From germline, CDR1 is MDHEN and CDR2 SYDVKM. V lost 3 bases to trimming and J lost 0 bases, with 24 bases between them. The CDR3 length is 19 residues.

V is TRBV30 and J is TRBJ2-7; 9 bases match TRBD2. The germline CDR1 and CDR2 sequences are GTSNPN and SVGIG (reference sequence). J gave up 6 bases and V 5 bases, and 8 bases lay outside the gene matches. The CDR3 contains 13 residues. The CDR3 spells CAWVPSGMGEQYF. DNA of the CDR3: TGTGCCTGGGTTCCTAGCGGGATGGGCGAGCAGTACTTC. Full variable domain (remainder filled in from reference TRBV30 and TRBJ2-7): SQTIHQWPATLVQPVGSPLSLECTVEGTSNPNLYWYRQAAGRGLQLLFYSVGIGQISSEVPQNLSASRPQDRQFILSSKKLLLSDSGFYLCAWVPSGMGEQYFGPGTRLTVT.

This clone occurred a few times. The chain joins TRBV10-1 to TRBJ1-1; maybe TRBD1 (6 bases). Looked up from germline, CDR1 is WNHNN and CDR2 is SYGVQD (reference sequence). The V and J ends lost 5 bases and 1 base respectively, with 14 bases between them. The CDR3 loop spans 15 amino acids. CDR3 loop: CASSWTTGRNTEAFF. CDR3 sequence (DNA): TGCGCCAGCAGTTGGACTACAGGGAGGAACACTGAAGCTTTCTTT.

This chain joins TRBV7-2 and TRBJ2-3; D could derive from TRBD1 or TRBD2 (6 bases each). CDR3 length: 17 amino acids. From germline, CDR1 is SGHTA and CDR2 FQGNSA. V dropped 2 bases and J dropped 4 bases, with 19 bases sitting between them. CDR3 bases: TGTGCCAGCAGCTTAATACAGGGAGGATTTAGTGCAGATACGCAGTATTTT. It is translated as CASSLIQGGFSADTQYF.

In the case of this clone: The junction and the germline gene differ at one end; a read error may be behind it. The chain has TRBV29-1 and TRBJ2-5, with TRBD1 identical over 8 bases. Germline V gene data show CDR1 as SQVTM and CDR2 as ANQGSEA. The CDR3 spans 12 residues. The CDR3 DNA sequence: TGCAGCTTTGACAGGGGCCGAGAGACCCAGTACTTC. Its protein product is CSFDRGRETQYF.

V usage is TRBV5-1 and J usage is TRBJ2-7; 11 bases agree with TRBD1. The CDR3 is 15 residues long. The germline V gene has CDR1 SGHRS and CDR2 YFSETQ. V shed 1 base and J 6 bases; nucleotides not matched to a gene: 6. The CDR3 DNA reads as TGCGCCAGCAGCTTGAGCGGACAGGGGGCGGGCGAGCAGTACTTC. This translates into CASSLSGQGAGEQYF.

The rearrangement joins TRBV4-3 to TRBJ2-7, with a tentative D call TRBD1 (6 bases). Trimming pared 4 bases from V and 1 base from J, leaving 14 bases between. The CDR3 has 15 amino acids. Germline V lookup: CDR1 LGHNA, CDR2 YSLEER. The CDR3 loop is CASSPLQGSSYEQYF. CDR3 coding DNA: TGCGCCAGCAGCCCCTTACAGGGATCATCCTACGAGCAGTACTTC.

This clone was counted between two and nine times. V usage is TRBV30 and J usage is TRBJ2-7; 7 bases match TRBD1. CDR1 and CDR2 (germline): GTSNPN, SVGIG (reference sequence). Trimming took 2 bases from V and 1 from J; bases not matched to a gene: 5. The CDR3 covers 14 residues. Written as DNA, the CDR3 is TGTGCCTGGAGTTCCCTGGGACAGTCCTACGAGCAGTACTTC. Translated, it gives CAWSSLGQSYEQYF.

This clone was recorded only once. The chain uses TRBV19 and TRBJ2-2; D is ambiguous. The CDR3 covers 14 residues. V shed 7 bases and J shed 4 bases, with 13 bases lying between them. The germline V gene has CDR1 LNHDA and CDR2 SQIVND (reference sequence). CDR3 sequence reads: CASIGSPSTGELFF. The CDR3 DNA reads TGTGCCAGTATTGGTAGCCCGAGCACCGGGGAGCTGTTTTTT.

The chain has TRBV28 and TRBJ2-7, with 9 bases that match TRBD1. Germline V gene sequence: CDR1 MDHEN, CDR2 SYDVKM. The junction had 7 bases not matched to a gene; V was cut back by 5 bases and J by 2 bases. The CDR3 runs to 15 residues. CDR3 nucleotides: TGTGCCAGCAGTGGGGGGACAGGGAAACCCTACGAGCAGTACTTC. Translated, it gives CASSGGTGKPYEQYF.

DNA for the CDR3: TGCAGCGTTGAACCCAGGACGGAAGAAGAGACCCAGTACTTC. It specifies CSVEPRTEEETQYF. The J gene is TRBJ2-5, the V gene TRBV29-1; D unresolved. V lost 2 bases and J 3 bases, leaving 13 bases between the germline ends. The CDR3 runs to 14 residues. CDR1 and CDR2 from the germline V gene are SQVTM and ANQGSEA. The full variable domain, its missing parts supplied by reference TRBV29-1 and TRBJ2-5, is SAVISQKPSRDICQRGTSLTIQCQVDSQVTMMFWYRQQPGQSLTLIATANQGSEATYESGFVIDKFPISRPNLTFSTLTVSNMSPEDSSIYLCSVEPRTEEETQYFGPGTRLLVL.

V and J are TRBV27 and TRBJ2-2; 7 bases line up with TRBD1. The CDR3 is 13 residues long. The V and J ends lost 5 bases and 6 bases, in that order; junction bases with no gene match: 3. From germline, CDR1 is MNHEY and CDR2 SMNVEV (reference sequence). The CDR3 region is CASSPQGAGELFF. The CDR3 DNA is TGTGCCAGCAGTCCCCAGGGGGCCGGGGAGCTGTTTTTT.